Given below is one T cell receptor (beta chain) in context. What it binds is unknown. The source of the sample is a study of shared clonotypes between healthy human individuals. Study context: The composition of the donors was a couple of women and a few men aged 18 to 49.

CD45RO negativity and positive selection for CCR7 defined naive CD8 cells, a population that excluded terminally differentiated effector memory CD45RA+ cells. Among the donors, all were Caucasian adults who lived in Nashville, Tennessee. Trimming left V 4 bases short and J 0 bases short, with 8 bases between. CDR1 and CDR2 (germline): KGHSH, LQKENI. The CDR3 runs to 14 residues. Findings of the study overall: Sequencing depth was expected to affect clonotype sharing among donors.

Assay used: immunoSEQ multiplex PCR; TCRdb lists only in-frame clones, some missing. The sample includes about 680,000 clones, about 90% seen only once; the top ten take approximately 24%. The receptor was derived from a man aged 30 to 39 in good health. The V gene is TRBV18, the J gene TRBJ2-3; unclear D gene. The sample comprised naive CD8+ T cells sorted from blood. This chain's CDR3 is CASSLGYSTDTQYF. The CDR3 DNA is TGTGCCAGCTCACTCGGGTATAGCACAGATACGCAGTATTTT.